This T cell receptor beta chain was observed in a study of cytotoxic CD8 clonotypes in ibrutinib-treated CLL. Across the study: Once patients had received a median approximately eleven months of treatment, range 6 to 36, response samples were obtained.

T cells were sequenced at a targeted depth of 1 in 200,000 to 1 in 1 million. This table comes from immunoSEQ multiplex PCR, and its TCRdb copy is limited to in-frame clones, with some not included. The data contain approximately 47,000 clones, around three fifths of them singletons. The CDR3 runs to 13 residues. V lost 4 bases, J lost 10 bases, and 14 bases lay in between. CDR1 and CDR2 from the germline V gene are KGHSH and LQKENI. The material sequenced was PBMCs, taken after 24 months of ibrutinib treatment. The TCR comes from a human donor with chronic lymphocytic leukemia. The chain combines TRBV18 with TRBJ1-3, with D tentatively TRBD1 (5 bases). In DNA form, the CDR3 reads TGTGCCAGCTCACTGCAGGGCGGGAGGACCATATATTTT. Translation gives CASSLQGGRTIYF.